These 5 T cell receptor beta chains originate from one sample sequenced in a study of early T cells in non-severe SARS-CoV-2 infection. TCRdb re-called the 5' RACE reads with MiXCR, one entry per CDR3 protein. The repertoire has approximately 69,000 distinct CDR3 sequences, roughly an eighth of them found once; the top ten carry roughly 3.9%. The sequenced sample consisted of whole blood. These receptors were obtained from an adult who was a healthcare worker with PCR-confirmed SARS-CoV-2 infection or an uninfected control (not recorded which).

On this clonotype itself: A single base separates this from a much larger clone, so it may be a read error. The rearrangement links TRBV5-1 to TRBJ1-1; 7 nucleotides align to TRBD1. Germline-derived CDR1 and CDR2 are SGHRS and YFSETQ. The CDR3 is 14 residues long. The CDR3 is CTSSPQGGSTEAFF. In DNA, the CDR3 is TGCACCAGCAGCCCCCAAGGGGGCTCAACTGAAGCTTTCTTT.

This clonotype was seen a few times. This chain links TRBV4-1 with TRBJ2-1; the D is unclear. Trimming left V 4 bases short and J 8 bases short, with 12 bases between. Germline CDR1 MGHRA, CDR2 YSYEKL. The CDR3 contains 13 residues. The CDR3 protein is CASSPAPLDEQFF. The CDR3 nucleotides read TGCGCCAGCAGCCCCGCCCCTCTCGATGAGCAGTTCTTC.

In this sample, this clonotype turned up many times. V usage is TRBV28 and J usage is TRBJ2-7; 11 nucleotides match TRBD2. Germline V lookup: CDR1 MDHEN, CDR2 SYDVKM. With 5 bases clipped from V and 4 bases from J, the junction kept 4 bases outside the gene matches. The CDR3 is made up of 14 amino acids. The CDR3: CASSATSGAYEQYF. CDR3 DNA: TGTGCCAGCAGTGCGACTAGCGGGGCTTACGAGCAGTACTTC.

This clonotype has a count of ten or more. The chain couples TRBV24-1 to TRBJ2-1, with D unclear. CDR3 length: 13 residues. Germline V gene lookup returns CDR1 KGHDR and CDR2 SFDVKD. V lost 3 bases to trimming and J lost 7 bases, with 9 bases between them. The CDR3 sequence: CATSDPNPNEQFF. Here the CDR3 DNA reads TGTGCCACCAGTGATCCTAACCCGAATGAGCAGTTCTTC.

This clonotype has at least ten counts. The chain employs TRBV28 and TRBJ1-5; TRBD1 is a possible D gene (5 bases). The V gene lost 6 bases and the J gene lost 4 bases, with 10 bases spanning the gap. Germline V gene data show CDR1 as MDHEN and CDR2 as SYDVKM. CDR3 size: 13 residues. The DNA of the CDR3 is TGTGCCAGCAGACAACAGGAGAATCAGCCCCAGCATTTT. Amino acids: CASRQQENQPQHF.